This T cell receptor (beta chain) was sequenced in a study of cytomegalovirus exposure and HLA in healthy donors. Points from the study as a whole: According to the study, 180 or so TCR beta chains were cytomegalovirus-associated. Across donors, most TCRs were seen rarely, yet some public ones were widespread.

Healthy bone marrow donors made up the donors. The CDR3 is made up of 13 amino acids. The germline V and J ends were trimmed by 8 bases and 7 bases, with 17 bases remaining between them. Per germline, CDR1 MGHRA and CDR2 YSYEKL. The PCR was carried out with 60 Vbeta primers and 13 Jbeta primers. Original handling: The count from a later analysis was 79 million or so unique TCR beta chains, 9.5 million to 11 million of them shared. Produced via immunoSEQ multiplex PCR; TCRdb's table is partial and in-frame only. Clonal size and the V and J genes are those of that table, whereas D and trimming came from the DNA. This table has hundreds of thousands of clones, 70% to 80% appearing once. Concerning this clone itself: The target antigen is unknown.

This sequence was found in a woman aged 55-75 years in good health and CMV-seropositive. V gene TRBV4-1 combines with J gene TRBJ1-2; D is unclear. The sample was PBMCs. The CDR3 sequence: CASFGLSAGGYTF. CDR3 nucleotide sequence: TGCGCCAGCTTTGGTCTTTCGGCGGGTGGCTACACCTTC.